The 6 T cell receptor beta chains reported below all come from one sample, sequenced in a study of vaccination effects on CD4 cells after COVID-19. Their antigens remain unidentified. Using immunoSEQ multiplex PCR, the repertoire was profiled, and TCRdb retains in-frame clones only, with some absent. The sample holds 60,000 to 85,000 clones; over 70% are singletons and the top ten take approximately 1.5%. Expansion of antigen-specific CD4+ T cells with viral peptide pools was carried out by the ViraFEST assay before sequencing. Following 10 days of culture, CD4+ T cells were isolated. Every participant took two doses of the BNT162b2 or mRNA-1273 vaccine. Specimen: CD4+ T cells from PBMCs cultured with HCoV-229E spike peptides, collected after COVID-19 vaccination. The source of these receptors is a human donor who received a COVID-19 vaccine.

The chain joins TRBV30 to TRBJ2-5, with a possible D match to TRBD2 (6 bases). Germline V gene lookup returns CDR1 GTSNPN and CDR2 SVGIG (reference sequence). V was pared by 5 bases and J by 7 bases, with 20 bases between. This CDR3 region has 14 residues. The CDR3 loop is CAWQDWGVVGTQYF. CDR3 coding DNA: TGTGCCTGGCAGGACTGGGGGGTAGTAGGGACCCAGTACTTC.

The chain links TRBV5-4 to TRBJ2-2, with D hard to call. The CDR3 is 14 residues long. Germline V gives CDR1 SGHNT, CDR2 YYREEE (reference sequence). Trimming cost V 0 bases and J 6 bases, with 9 bases left between them. CDR3: CASSLELNAGELFF. CDR3 bases: TGTGCCAGCAGCTTGGAACTCAACGCCGGGGAGCTGTTTTTT.

The rearrangement links TRBV15 to TRBJ2-2; no definite D call. CDR1 is LNHNV, CDR2 YYDKDF, per germline (reference sequence). The CDR3 contains 13 residues. The ends were cut back, 3 bases at V and 4 bases at J, with 6 bases in the middle. The CDR3 is CATSSKGTGELFF. For the CDR3, the DNA is TGTGCCACCAGCAGCAAGGGCACCGGGGAGCTGTTTTTT.

This clone came up a few times. The chain combines TRBV5-1 with TRBJ2-1, with 8 bases aligning to TRBD1. This CDR3 is 15 amino acids long. Germline CDR1 is SGHRS and CDR2 is YFSETQ. V was clipped by 2 bases and J by 5 bases; unmatched bases: 6. The CDR3 protein is CASSFQTGANNEQFF. The DNA for the CDR3 is TGCGCCAGCAGCTTTCAGACAGGGGCAAACAATGAGCAGTTCTTC.

The chain carries TRBV5-1 and TRBJ2-5, with 7 bases lining up with TRBD2. The CDR3 is 17 residues long. Germline-derived CDR1 and CDR2 are SGHRS and YFSETQ. Unmatched junction bases numbered 13, after V lost 0 bases and J lost 5 bases. The CDR3 protein is CASSLVGGMKQWETQYF. CDR3 DNA sequence: TGCGCCAGCAGCTTGGTGGGGGGGATGAAACAGTGGGAGACCCAGTACTTC.

The gene calls are TRBV28 and TRBJ1-2, with 8 bases fitting TRBD1. There are 14 residues in the CDR3. CDR1 and CDR2 (germline): MDHEN, SYDVKM. The ends lost 6 bases at V and 6 bases at J; junction bases unmatched: 9. The chain's CDR3 is CASRVGQGRNGYTF. CDR3 coding DNA: TGTGCCAGCAGGGTAGGACAGGGTCGGAATGGCTACACCTTC.